The 27 T cell receptor beta chains below come from one sample, sequenced in a study of radiation and T cells in renal cell carcinoma (dated by TCRdb to the early 2020s). To prepare the library, the immunoSEQ multiplex PCR assay was applied. In TCRdb, the immuneACCESS table is reduced to in-frame sequences with V and J assigned. These tables do not hold every clone; where another copy was compared, an unresolved V gene accounts for under half, and the others remain unexplained. In all, the sample holds roughly 64,000 clones, and about 83% of those were seen once. Jointly, the top ten make up over 5.5% of the sample. What this sample's time point label stands for: blood 4 weeks post-SBRT, at nephrectomy. The treatment or condition label, as the study defines it: 15 Gy SBRT to primary tumor, nephrectomy 4 weeks later. The sample in question was blood, obtained from a patient whose treatment included radiotherapy and nephrectomy. These receptors all come from a man aged 60 to 69 with renal cell carcinoma.

V is TRBV30 and J is TRBJ2-7, with TRBD1 matching over 8 bases. This CDR3 region has 15 residues. The V and J ends lost 5 bases and 4 bases, in that order; junction bases with no gene match: 13. Germline CDR1 reads GTSNPN; CDR2 reads SVGIG (reference sequence). The CDR3 nucleotides read TGTGCCTGGGTACGTGTGGGACAGGAAAGGTACGAGCAGTACTTC. The encoded protein is CAWVRVGQERYEQYF.

This sequence joins TRBV6-5 and TRBJ2-1; TRBD2 aligns across 8 bases. CDR1 is MNHEY, CDR2 SVGAGI, per germline. J gave up 4 bases and V 6 bases, and 2 bases lay outside the gene matches. This CDR3 contains 13 residues. CDR3 residues: CASRTGGYNEQFF. The CDR3 bases are TGTGCCAGCAGGACGGGAGGGTACAATGAGCAGTTCTTC.

This clone has only a few counts. The chain uses TRBV10-2 and TRBJ1-5, with D tentatively TRBD1 (5 bases). The CDR3 covers 15 residues. Germline V gene sequence: CDR1 WSHSY, CDR2 SAAADI. Trimming took 6 bases from V and 4 from J, leaving 16 bases between them. CDR3 sequence: CASSETGQFNQPQHF. The CDR3 coding sequence is TGCGCCAGCAGCGAAACCGGACAATTTAATCAGCCCCAGCATTTT.

The rearrangement joins TRBV14 to TRBJ1-2, with a possible D match to TRBD1 (5 bases). The length of the CDR3 is 13 residues. Germline CDR1 reads SGHDN; CDR2 reads FVKESK. V dropped 4 bases and J dropped 6 bases, with 12 bases sitting between them. Here the CDR3 reads CASSRQGTHGYTF. CDR3 nucleotides: TGTGCCAGCAGCCGCCAGGGAACCCATGGCTACACCTTC.

V and J are TRBV5-4 and TRBJ2-7; D is unclear. Trimming removed 0 bases from V and 3 bases from J, with 4 bases in between. Germline V CDR1 and CDR2: SGHNT, YYREEE (reference sequence). This CDR3 is 12 amino acids long. CDR3 region: CASSLGLYEQYF. The DNA of the CDR3 is TGTGCCAGCAGCTTGGGCCTCTACGAGCAGTACTTC.

The chain uses TRBV7-6 and TRBJ1-4; D is uncertain. Germline CDR1 is SGHVS and CDR2 is FNYEAQ. The CDR3 spans 14 residues. V was cut by 3 bases and J by 7 bases, with 12 bases left in between. The CDR3 nucleotides read TGTGCCAGCAGCTTGGGATCCGGGGTTGAAAAACTGTTTTTT. This sequence encodes CASSLGSGVEKLFF.

This clone was counted only a few times. The chain combines TRBV7-2 with TRBJ1-1, with 7 bases matching TRBD1. The germline CDR1 and CDR2 sequences are SGHTA and FQGNSA. V shed 5 bases, J shed 5 bases, and the junction held 5 bases outside the gene matches. The CDR3 sequence is 13 residues long. Written as DNA, the CDR3 is TGTGCCAGCAGCACCACAGGGGATACTGAAGCTTTCTTT. Amino acid sequence: CASSTTGDTEAFF.

This sequence joins TRBV25-1 and TRBJ2-5, with 7 positions matching TRBD1. Germline loops: CDR1 MGHDK, CDR2 SYGVNS. The V and J ends lost 6 bases and 4 bases, in that order; junction bases with no gene match: 11. The CDR3 contains 15 residues. This chain's CDR3 is CASRQGDLSGETQYF. The CDR3 DNA reads TGTGCCAGCAGGCAGGGGGATTTGTCAGGAGAGACCCAGTACTTC.

V usage is TRBV11-1 and J usage is TRBJ1-1, with TRBD1 matching over 8 bases. Germline V gene lookup returns CDR1 SGHAT and CDR2 FQDESV (reference sequence). The V and J ends lost 1 base and 3 bases, in that order; junction bases with no gene match: 7. CDR3 length: 16 residues. The CDR3: CASSLGQGATDTEAFF. The DNA for the CDR3 is TGTGCCAGCAGCTTAGGGCAGGGGGCTACGGACACTGAAGCTTTCTTT. Combining the CDR3 with reference TRBV11-1 and TRBJ1-1 gives the whole variable domain EAEVAQSPRYKITEKSQAVAFWCDPISGHATLYWYRQILGQGPELLVQFQDESVVDDSQLPKDRFSAERLKGVDSTLKIQPAELGDSAMYLCASSLGQGATDTEAFFGQGTRLTVV.

This clone was picked up one time. The V call is TRBV18, the J call TRBJ2-5; unclear D gene. V lost 1 base, J lost 0 bases, and 6 bases lay in between. The V gene's germline CDR1 is KGHSH and CDR2 LQKENI. The CDR3 loop spans 14 amino acids. The CDR3 loop reads CASSPRADQETQYF. CDR3 DNA: TGTGCCAGCTCACCACGAGCTGACCAAGAGACCCAGTACTTC.

This CDR3 is CASSLGLAGGFDEQFF. CDR3 sequence (DNA): TGTGCCAGCAGCTTAGGACTAGCGGGAGGGTTCGATGAGCAGTTCTTC. The chain carries TRBV7-9 and TRBJ2-1, with 14 bases identical to TRBD2. After removal of 1 base from V and 8 bases from J, the junction contained 4 bases not matched to a gene. The V gene's germline CDR1 is SEHNR and CDR2 FQNEAQ (reference sequence). This CDR3 is 16 amino acids long. The variable domain in full, with the rest retrieved from reference TRBV7-9 and TRBJ2-1, is DTGVSQNPRHKITKRGQNVTFRCDPISEHNRLYWYRQTLGQGPEFLTYFQNEAQLEKSRLLSDRFSAERPKGSFSTLEIQRTEQGDSAMYLCASSLGLAGGFDEQFFGPGTRLTVL.

In its sample, this clone was seen once. The rearrangement joins TRBV29-1 to TRBJ1-4, with D maybe TRBD1 (5 bases). The CDR3 length is 14 residues. Between the trimmed V and J ends, which lost 6 bases and 2 bases, there was a span of 13 bases. Germline CDR1 and CDR2: SQVTM and ANQGSEA. DNA of the CDR3: TGCAGCGTGCGAAGCCAGGGTACTAATGAAAAACTGTTTTTT. Its translation is CSVRSQGTNEKLFF.

This clone was counted once. The chain couples TRBV10-3 to TRBJ2-2; 14 bases agree with TRBD2. Unmatched junction bases numbered 5, after V lost 4 bases and J lost 10 bases. From germline, CDR1 is ENHRY and CDR2 SYGVKD. The CDR3 runs 15 residues. The CDR3 region is CAISGGLAGVEELFF. The CDR3 DNA reads as TGTGCCATCAGTGGGGGACTAGCGGGAGTTGAGGAGCTGTTTTTT.

The chain links TRBV10-1 to TRBJ1-2, with D hard to call. The germline V gene encodes CDR1 WNHNN and CDR2 SYGVQD (reference sequence). Trimming took 1 base from V and 0 from J, leaving 6 bases between them. The CDR3 sequence is 14 residues long. The CDR3 DNA reads as TGCGCCAGCAGTGAGTACGGAACTAACTATGGCTACACCTTC. Translated, it gives CASSEYGTNYGYTF.

This clone was observed a single time. The J gene is TRBJ2-5, the V gene TRBV27, with TRBD2 matching over 10 bases. The CDR3 runs 16 residues. The germline V gene has CDR1 MNHEY and CDR2 SMNVEV (reference sequence). The V segment lost 2 bases and the J segment 1 base; nucleotides outside the gene matches: 4. Here the CDR3 DNA reads TGTGCCAGCAGTTTAATTCCTAGCGGGGGCCAAGAGACCCAGTACTTC. This translates into CASSLIPSGGQETQYF.

In its sample, this clone was seen a few times. The gene calls are TRBV13 and TRBJ1-1; TRBD1 agrees at 7 bases. Germline assignment: CDR1 PRHDT and CDR2 FYEKMQ (reference sequence). The trim removed 4 bases at V and 5 bases at J, leaving 4 bases unmatched. The CDR3 is 13 residues long. As DNA, the CDR3 is TGTGCCAGCAGCTCCGGGACAGCAACTGAAGCTTTCTTT. As protein: CASSSGTATEAFF.

This clone appeared a few times. The rearrangement joins TRBV30 to TRBJ1-4; TRBD1 matches at 7 bases. The junction had 3 bases not matched to a gene; V was cut back by 6 bases and J by 5 bases. The CDR3 contains 12 residues. Germline-derived CDR1 and CDR2 are GTSNPN and SVGIG (reference sequence). The CDR3 nucleotides read TGTGCCTGTACAGGGGCAAATGAAAAACTGTTTTTT. As protein: CACTGANEKLFF.

The V call is TRBV5-6, the J call TRBJ1-1; no firm D call. This CDR3 spans 13 amino acids. Germline assignment: CDR1 SGHDT and CDR2 YYEEEE. Trimming removed 0 bases from V and 8 bases from J, with 11 bases in between. DNA for the CDR3: TGTGCCAGCAGCTTGGACGAATCCACCGAAGCTTTCTTT. Translation: CASSLDESTEAFF.

The gene calls are TRBV6-1 and TRBJ1-5, with 8 bases aligning to TRBD1. CDR1 is MNHNS, CDR2 SASEGT, per germline. The CDR3 runs 14 residues. V dropped 2 bases and J dropped 6; count of bases not matched to a gene: 3. CDR3 loop: CASSESGGFQPQHF. As DNA, the CDR3 is TGTGCCAGCAGTGAATCAGGGGGCTTTCAGCCCCAGCATTTT.

V usage is TRBV7-2 and J usage is TRBJ2-7, with 7 bases identical to TRBD2. The length of the CDR3 is 15 residues. Germline V gene lookup returns CDR1 SGHTA and CDR2 FQGNSA. V shed 3 bases, J shed 0 bases, and the junction held 5 bases outside the gene matches. The CDR3 region has the DNA TGTGCCAGCAGCTTGGGAGGGACGTCCTCCTACGAGCAGTACGTC. Its protein is CASSLGGTSSYEQYV.

The rearrangement uses TRBV7-2 and TRBJ2-1; 12 bases agree with TRBD2. The length of the CDR3 is 14 residues. The V and J ends lost 5 bases and 7 bases, in that order; junction bases with no gene match: 3. Germline assignment: CDR1 SGHTA and CDR2 FQGNSA. The CDR3 reads CASSRTSGKNEQFF. CDR3 nucleotides: TGTGCCAGCAGCCGGACTAGCGGGAAGAATGAGCAGTTCTTC. The variable domain in full, with the rest retrieved from reference TRBV7-2 and TRBJ2-1, is GAGVSQSPSNKVTEKGKDVELRCDPISGHTALYWYRQSLGQGLEFLIYFQGNSAPDKSGLPSDRFSAERTGGSVSTLTIQRTQQEDSAVYLCASSRTSGKNEQFFGPGTRLTVL.

This clone was found a few times. The V gene is TRBV7-6, the J gene TRBJ1-1; D not certain. V lost 1 base and J lost 2, with 5 bases in between. This CDR3 is built from 13 residues. CDR1 and CDR2 (germline): SGHVS, FNYEAQ. CDR3 region: CASSLELNTEAFF. Written as DNA, the CDR3 is TGTGCCAGCAGCTTAGAACTTAACACTGAAGCTTTCTTT.

The chain combines TRBV9 with TRBJ2-3, with D perhaps being TRBD1 or TRBD2 (5 bases each). There are 17 residues in the CDR3. Germline values: CDR1 SGDLS, CDR2 YYNGEE. V was cut by 2 bases and J by 3 bases, with 19 bases left in between. This CDR3 reads CASSVTGDPTGTDTQYF. The CDR3 DNA reads as TGTGCCAGCAGCGTTACCGGGGACCCAACGGGGACAGATACGCAGTATTTT.

V usage is TRBV5-1 and J usage is TRBJ1-1, with TRBD1 matching over 7 bases. Per the germline V gene, CDR1 is SGHRS and CDR2 is YFSETQ. The CDR3 sequence is 15 residues long. After removal of 0 bases from V and 5 bases from J, the junction contained 7 bases not matched to a gene. The CDR3 nucleotides read TGCGCCAGCAGCTTGGGACAGGGAGGGGTAACTGAAGCTTTCTTT. This sequence encodes CASSLGQGGVTEAFF. Combining the CDR3 with reference TRBV5-1 and TRBJ1-1 gives the whole variable domain KAGVTQTPRYLIKTRGQQVTLSCSPISGHRSVSWYQQTPGQGLQFLFEYFSETQRNKGNFPGRFSGRQFSNSRSEMNVSTLELGDSALYLCASSLGQGGVTEAFFGQGTRLTVV.

As DNA, the CDR3 is TGTGCCAGCAGCCCCTGGTTCAGGGATTCTGGAAATGAGCAGTTCTTC. Amino acids: CASSPWFRDSGNEQFF. The chain joins TRBV9 to TRBJ2-1; a weak D match, TRBD1 (5 bases). V was clipped by 4 bases and J by 7 bases, with 21 bases between them. CDR1 and CDR2 from the germline V gene are SGDLS and YYNGEE. This CDR3 contains 16 residues.

The CDR3 here is CAIAASQDYEQYV. The CDR3 DNA reads TGTGCCATCGCGGCTTCCCAGGATTACGAGCAGTACGTC. The J gene is TRBJ2-7, the V gene TRBV10-3, with unresolved D. V lost 8 bases to trimming and J lost 4 bases, with 15 bases between them. The CDR3 totals 13 residues. Germline loops: CDR1 ENHRY, CDR2 SYGVKD.

The chain combines TRBV5-1 with TRBJ1-3; D might be TRBD1 (5 bases). There are 15 residues in the CDR3. V lost 0 bases and J 8 bases, leaving 15 bases between the germline ends. Germline V gene sequence: CDR1 SGHRS, CDR2 YFSETQ. The CDR3 spells CASSLEARQSDTIYF. CDR3 bases: TGCGCCAGCAGCTTGGAGGCGCGACAGTCGGACACCATATATTTT.